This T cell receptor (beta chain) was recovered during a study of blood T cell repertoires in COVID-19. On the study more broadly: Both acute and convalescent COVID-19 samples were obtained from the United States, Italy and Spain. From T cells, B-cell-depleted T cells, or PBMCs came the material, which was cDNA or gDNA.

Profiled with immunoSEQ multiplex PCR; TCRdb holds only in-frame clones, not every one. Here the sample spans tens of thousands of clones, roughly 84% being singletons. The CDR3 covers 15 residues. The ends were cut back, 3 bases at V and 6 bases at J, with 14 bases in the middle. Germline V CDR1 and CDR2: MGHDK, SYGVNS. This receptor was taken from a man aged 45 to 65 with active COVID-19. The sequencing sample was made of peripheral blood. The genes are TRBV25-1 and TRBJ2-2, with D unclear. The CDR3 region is CASSDSGGISGELFF. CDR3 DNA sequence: TGTGCCAGCAGTGATTCGGGTGGTATTTCCGGGGAGCTGTTTTTT.